The 20 T cell receptor beta chains presented below share a single source sample, sequenced in a study of control samples from healthy donors and cancer patients (dated by TCRdb to about 2020). Libraries came from the immunoSEQ multiplex PCR assay. TCRdb limited this immuneACCESS table to in-frame rearrangements with V and J called. A share of clones is missing; checked studies link under half to unresolved V genes, and the rest is unexplained. Across this sample there are approximately 140,000 clones, with roughly nine tenths seen only once. Together, the top ten hold roughly 9% of the sample. The sequenced material came from blood. The receptors derive from a woman under 40 in good health.

J is TRBJ2-7 and V is TRBV4-1; 10 nucleotides match TRBD1. With V trimmed by 3 bases and J by 4 bases, 9 bases remained unmatched. In germline, CDR1 is MGHRA, CDR2 YSYEKL. The length of the CDR3 is 16 residues. CDR3 loop: CASSHPETGGGYEQYF. CDR3 in DNA: TGCGCCAGCAGCCACCCTGAGACAGGGGGCGGTTACGAGCAGTACTTC.

This chain joins TRBV14 and TRBJ2-1; 9 bases agree with TRBD2. Germline V CDR1 and CDR2: SGHDN, FVKESK. Trimming removed 1 base from V and 7 bases from J; junction bases left unmatched: 11. CDR3 length: 17 residues. The CDR3 bases are TGTGCCAGCAGCCAAGTGTTCGGCGGGAGGGGTTTTAATGAGCAGTTCTTC. Translating it yields CASSQVFGGRGFNEQFF.

The chain links TRBV20-1 to TRBJ1-2; no firm D call. V lost 3 bases, J lost 4 bases, and 15 bases lay in between. Germline loops: CDR1 DFQATT, CDR2 SNEGSKA (reference sequence). The CDR3 totals 14 residues. The CDR3 region has the DNA TGCAGTGCTAGTCTGGGGTTGGCTTCCTATGGCTACACCTTC. Amino acids: CSASLGLASYGYTF.

This clone has just one count. Here the CDR3 reads CASSLTGRYGYTF. The DNA for the CDR3 is TGTGCCAGCAGCCTAACAGGGAGGTATGGCTACACCTTC. The chain has TRBV12-3 or TRBV12-4 and TRBJ1-2; TRBD1 might be the D (6 bases). The CDR3 has 13 amino acids. V was clipped by 6 bases and J by 5 bases, with 13 bases between them.

This clone appeared a single time. This chain links TRBV4-2 with TRBJ1-4; a possible D gene is TRBD1 (5 bases). CDR3 size: 19 residues. Trimming took 1 base from V and 8 from J, leaving 26 bases between them. CDR1 LGHNA and CDR2 YNFKEQ come from the germline V gene. CDR3 in DNA: TGTGCCAGCAGCCAAGGAGTGGGATCGGCGGGAGCCGGGGGGGAAAAACTGTTTTTT. The encoded protein is CASSQGVGSAGAGGEKLFF.

V usage is TRBV19 and J usage is TRBJ1-5; D uncertain. Germline assignment: CDR1 LNHDA and CDR2 SQIVND (reference sequence). CDR3 length equals 14 residues. Trimming left V 0 bases short and J 11 bases short, with 14 bases between. In nucleotides, the CDR3 is TGTGCCAGTAGTATAGACGGGGTTGTGCAGGCCCAGCATTTT. It codes for CASSIDGVVQAQHF.

The V call is TRBV2, the J call TRBJ1-4; 7 nucleotides match TRBD1. Germline V gene sequence: CDR1 SNHLY, CDR2 FYNNEI. Germline trimming cut 2 bases from V and 8 bases from J; bases unmatched to any gene: 5. This CDR3 region has 14 residues. The CDR3 DNA reads TGTGCCAGCAGTGAATCCAGGGGGGGAGAAAAACTGTTTTTT. Translating it yields CASSESRGGEKLFF.

The V and J genes are TRBV6-5 and TRBJ1-5; possible D gene TRBD1, 5 bases. V was clipped by 4 bases and J by 4 bases, with 8 bases between them. This CDR3 spans 13 amino acids. Germline CDR1 MNHEY, CDR2 SVGAGI. In nucleotides, the CDR3 is TGTGCCAGCAGTTTCGACAGTAATCAGCCCCAGCATTTT. It translates to CASSFDSNQPQHF.

The chain links TRBV30 to TRBJ2-1; 8 bases are shared with TRBD2. Trimming took 4 bases from V and 5 from J; bases not matched to a gene: 4. The CDR3 is 13 amino acids. The V gene's germline CDR1 is GTSNPN and CDR2 SVGIG (reference sequence). The CDR3 here is CAWKGSGDNEQFF. The CDR3 DNA is TGTGCCTGGAAGGGTAGCGGGGACAATGAGCAGTTCTTC.

The rearrangement joins TRBV5-6 to TRBJ1-2, with 7 bases aligning to TRBD1. The V gene end was trimmed by 7 bases and the J gene end by 8 bases; junction bases not matched to a gene: 5. CDR3 size: 11 residues. The V gene's germline CDR1 is SGHDT and CDR2 YYEEEE. The CDR3 DNA follows: TGTGCCAGCCACAGGGGTTGGGGCTACACCTTC. Amino acid sequence: CASHRGWGYTF.

V is TRBV18 and J is TRBJ2-7; TRBD1 matches at 7 bases. Germline trimming cut 3 bases from V and 2 bases from J; bases unmatched to any gene: 4. Germline V lookup: CDR1 KGHSH, CDR2 LQKENI. There are 14 residues in the CDR3. CDR3 nucleotides: TGTGCCAGCTCACCCCCGGGACAGACCTACGAGCAGTACTTC. It encodes CASSPPGQTYEQYF. Supplemented by reference TRBV18 and TRBJ2-7, the full variable domain reads NAGVMQNPRHLVRRRGQEARLRCSPMKGHSHVYWYRQLPEEGLKFMVYLQKENIIDESGMPKERFSAEFPKEGPSILRIQQVVRGDSAAYFCASSPPGQTYEQYFGPGTRLTVT.

V and J are TRBV10-3 and TRBJ1-4; no definite D call. V was pared by 4 bases and J by 2 bases, with 8 bases between. The germline gives CDR1 ENHRY, CDR2 SYGVKD. The CDR3 covers 14 residues. The CDR3 loop is CAISGMDTNEKLFF. In DNA, the CDR3 is TGTGCCATCAGTGGGATGGATACTAATGAAAAACTGTTTTTT.

Note on this clone: Within the sample, other DNA sequences also encode this same CDR3. V is TRBV19 and J is TRBJ2-1; TRBD2 agrees at 7 bases. The germline V gene has CDR1 LNHDA and CDR2 SQIVND (reference sequence). V trimming: 4 bases; J trimming: 0 bases; junction bases outside the gene matches: 0. The length of the CDR3 is 14 residues. The CDR3 is CASSSGSSYNEQFF. Written as DNA, the CDR3 is TGTGCCAGTAGTAGCGGGAGCTCCTACAATGAGCAGTTCTTC.

The rearrangement links TRBV5-1 to TRBJ1-1; a possible D gene is TRBD1 (5 bases). CDR1 is SGHRS and CDR2 is YFSETQ in the germline V gene. The CDR3 runs 18 residues. V was trimmed by 3 bases and J by 4 bases, leaving 25 bases between them. CDR3 amino acids: CASSSDGRGGTWGTEAFF. For the CDR3, the DNA is TGCGCCAGCAGCTCAGACGGGAGGGGCGGGACGTGGGGCACTGAAGCTTTCTTT.

The chain combines TRBV5-1 with TRBJ2-7, with D perhaps TRBD2 (5 bases). V lost 4 bases to trimming and J lost 3 bases, with 14 bases between them. Per germline, CDR1 SGHRS and CDR2 YFSETQ. This CDR3 has 14 residues. CDR3 nucleotide sequence: TGCGCCAGCAGCCAAAGGTCTAGCAGCTACGAGCAGTACTTC. Encoded protein: CASSQRSSSYEQYF.

The chain has TRBV6-5 and TRBJ1-5; D gene ambiguous. The germline V gene has CDR1 MNHEY and CDR2 SVGAGI. Trimming left V 7 bases short and J 3 bases short, with 10 bases between. This CDR3 spans 13 amino acids. The CDR3 spells CASTDGNNQPQHF. The DNA of the CDR3 is TGTGCCAGCACAGACGGAAACAATCAGCCCCAGCATTTT.

The chain employs TRBV3-1 (or the pseudogene TRBV3-2) and TRBJ2-1; no reliable D call. Germline V CDR1 and CDR2: LGHDT, YNNKEL (reference sequence). The CDR3 loop spans 14 amino acids. Trimming shortened V by 4 bases and J by 6 bases, and 13 bases separated the two germline ends. The CDR3 sequence is CASSPRTNPNEQFF. The DNA of the CDR3 is TGTGCCAGCAGCCCTAGGACCAACCCCAATGAGCAGTTCTTC.

The V call is TRBV30, the J call TRBJ1-1; the D gene is possibly TRBD1 (5 bases). The germline V gene encodes CDR1 GTSNPN and CDR2 SVGIG (reference sequence). This CDR3 is 11 amino acids long. Trimming removed 3 bases from V and 7 bases from J, with 9 bases in between. The CDR3 loop reads CAWSRDHEAFF. The CDR3 coding sequence is TGTGCCTGGAGCCGGGACCATGAAGCTTTCTTT. The whole variable domain, filled in from reference TRBV30 and TRBJ1-1, reads SQTIHQWPATLVQPVGSPLSLECTVEGTSNPNLYWYRQAAGRGLQLLFYSVGIGQISSEVPQNLSASRPQDRQFILSSKKLLLSDSGFYLCAWSRDHEAFFGQGTRLTVV.

This clone came up a few times. The rearrangement links TRBV6-5 to TRBJ1-1; no reliable D call. The germline V and J ends were trimmed by 6 bases and 1 base, with 6 bases remaining between them. This CDR3 is built from 12 residues. In germline, CDR1 is MNHEY, CDR2 SVGAGI. The CDR3 protein is CASRSPNTEAFF. The CDR3 nucleotides are TGTGCCAGCAGGAGCCCGAACACTGAAGCTTTCTTT.

The chain recombines TRBV9 with TRBJ2-3, with D unresolved. Germline V lookup: CDR1 SGDLS, CDR2 YYNGEE. With 0 bases removed from V and 2 bases from J, the gap between germline ends came to 10 bases. The CDR3 covers 15 residues. CDR3 sequence reads: CASSVVRAATDTQYF. CDR3 nucleotide sequence: TGTGCCAGCAGCGTAGTTAGGGCGGCCACAGATACGCAGTATTTT.